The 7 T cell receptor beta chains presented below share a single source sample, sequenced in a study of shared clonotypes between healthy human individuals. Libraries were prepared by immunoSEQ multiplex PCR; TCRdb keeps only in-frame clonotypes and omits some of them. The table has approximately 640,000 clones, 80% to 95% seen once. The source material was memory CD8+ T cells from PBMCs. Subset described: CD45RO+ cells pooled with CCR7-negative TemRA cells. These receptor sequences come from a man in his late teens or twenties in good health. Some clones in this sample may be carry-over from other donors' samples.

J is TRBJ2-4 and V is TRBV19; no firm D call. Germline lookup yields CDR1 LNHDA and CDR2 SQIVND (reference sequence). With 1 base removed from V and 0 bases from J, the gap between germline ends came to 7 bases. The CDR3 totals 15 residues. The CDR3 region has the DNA TGTGCCAGTAGTATAGTCGCACTAGCCAAAAACATTCAGTACTTC. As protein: CASSIVALAKNIQYF.

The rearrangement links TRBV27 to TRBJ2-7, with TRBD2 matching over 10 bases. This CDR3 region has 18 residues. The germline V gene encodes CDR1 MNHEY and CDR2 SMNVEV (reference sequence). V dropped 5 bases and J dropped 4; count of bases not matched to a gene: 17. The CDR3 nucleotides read TGTGCCAGCAGTCCCAGCTCTAGCGGGAGCACTAGGAGGTACGAGCAGTACTTC. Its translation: CASSPSSSGSTRRYEQYF.

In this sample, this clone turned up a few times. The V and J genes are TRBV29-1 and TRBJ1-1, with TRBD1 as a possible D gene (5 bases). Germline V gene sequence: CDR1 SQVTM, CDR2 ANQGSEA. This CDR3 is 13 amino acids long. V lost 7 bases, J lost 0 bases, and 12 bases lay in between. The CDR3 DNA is TGCAGCGCCGAGGGGACGGTGAACACTGAAGCTTTCTTT. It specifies CSAEGTVNTEAFF.

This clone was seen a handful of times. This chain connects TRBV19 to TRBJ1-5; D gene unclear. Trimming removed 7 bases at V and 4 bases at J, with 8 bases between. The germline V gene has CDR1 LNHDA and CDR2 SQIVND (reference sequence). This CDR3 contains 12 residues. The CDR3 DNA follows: TGTGCCAGTAAACTCGAGAATCAGCCCCAGCATTTT. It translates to CASKLENQPQHF.

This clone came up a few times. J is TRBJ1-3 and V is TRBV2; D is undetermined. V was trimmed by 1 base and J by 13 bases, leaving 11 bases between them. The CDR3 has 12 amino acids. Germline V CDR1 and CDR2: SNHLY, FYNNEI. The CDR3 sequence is CASSEGAPAIYF. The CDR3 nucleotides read TGTGCCAGCAGTGAAGGGGCACCCGCGATATATTTT.

This CDR3 reads CASSQGARDSTIYF. For the CDR3, the DNA is TGTGCCAGCAGCCAGGGGGCGCGTGATTCCACCATATATTTT. This chain uses TRBV27 with TRBJ1-3, with 8 positions matching TRBD1. Trimming cost V 6 bases and J 9 bases; bases outside gene matches: 10. The CDR3 has 14 residues. Per the germline V gene, CDR1 is MNHEY and CDR2 is SMNVEV (reference sequence).

This CDR3 reads CASSWPGLSGGSNEQFF. The CDR3, as DNA: TGTGCCAGCAGTTGGCCGGGACTTAGTGGGGGTTCCAATGAGCAGTTCTTC. The V call is TRBV27, the J call TRBJ2-1; D is possibly TRBD2 (6 bases). Trimming cost V 4 bases and J 6 bases, with 22 bases left between them. The CDR3 consists of 17 residues. Germline CDR1 MNHEY, CDR2 SMNVEV (reference sequence).